This entry lists 26 T cell receptor beta chains sequenced from one sample in a study of T cell changes during pregnancy in multiple sclerosis. Produced via immunoSEQ multiplex PCR; TCRdb's table is partial and in-frame only. Among about 77,000 clones, 85% to 95% were seen once, and the ten largest hold 2.6%. The source was peripheral blood, collected after pregnancy. The source is a female donor in good health, enrolled as a control in a pregnancy study.

The CDR3 DNA reads TGTGCCAGCAGCTTGTCGACCGGGGAGCTGTTTTTT. Protein sequence: CASSLSTGELFF. The chain employs TRBV5-4 and TRBJ2-2; D is undetermined. The V and J ends lost 1 base and 5 bases respectively, with 3 bases between them. The germline V gene encodes CDR1 SGHNT and CDR2 YYREEE (reference sequence). This CDR3 has 12 residues.

The V and J genes are TRBV5-1 and TRBJ2-2; 9 bases match TRBD1. Trimming removed 4 bases from V and 4 bases from J; junction bases left unmatched: 5. From germline, CDR1 is SGHRS and CDR2 YFSETQ. There are 15 residues in the CDR3. This CDR3 is CASSVTGGGTGELFF. The CDR3 DNA reads TGCGCCAGCAGCGTAACAGGGGGCGGCACCGGGGAGCTGTTTTTT. The whole variable domain, filled in from reference TRBV5-1 and TRBJ2-2, reads KAGVTQTPRYLIKTRGQQVTLSCSPISGHRSVSWYQQTPGQGLQFLFEYFSETQRNKGNFPGRFSGRQFSNSRSEMNVSTLELGDSALYLCASSVTGGGTGELFFGEGSRLTVL.

V and J are TRBV11-3 and TRBJ2-2; tentative D call: TRBD2 (5 bases). Germline-derived CDR1 and CDR2 are SGHNT and YENEEA. There are 14 residues in the CDR3. Trimming pared 6 bases from V and 6 bases from J, leaving 14 bases between. The CDR3 sequence: CASSRYGGSGELFF. As DNA, the CDR3 is TGTGCCAGCAGTAGATACGGCGGGTCCGGGGAGCTGTTTTTT. The complete variable domain, with remaining parts taken from reference TRBV11-3 and TRBJ2-2, reads EAGVVQSPRYKIIEKKQPVAFWCNPISGHNTLYWYLQNLGQGPELLIRYENEEAVDDSQLPKDRFSAERLKGVDSTLKIQPAELGDSAVYLCASSRYGGSGELFFGEGSRLTVL.

This chain connects TRBV6-5 to TRBJ2-2, with 7 bases fitting TRBD2. V was pared by 6 bases and J by 5 bases, with 0 bases of the junction left unmatched. The CDR3 totals 12 residues. Germline CDR1 is MNHEY and CDR2 is SVGAGI. In DNA form, the CDR3 reads TGTGCCAGCAGAGCGGGAACCGGGGAGCTGTTTTTT. Its translation: CASRAGTGELFF.

This chain uses TRBV30 with TRBJ1-5; 7 bases map to TRBD1. Germline lookup yields CDR1 GTSNPN and CDR2 SVGIG (reference sequence). V lost 0 bases to trimming and J lost 3 bases; unmatched junction nucleotides: 5. The CDR3 is 15 residues long. In nucleotides, the CDR3 is TGTGCCTGGAGTGTACCCGGGACAGTCAATCAGCCCCAGCATTTT. It specifies CAWSVPGTVNQPQHF.

The genes are TRBV15 and TRBJ1-4; D not resolved. The V end was cut by 3 bases, the J end by 8 bases, with 13 bases between. Germline V gives CDR1 LNHNV, CDR2 YYDKDF (reference sequence). The CDR3 consists of 14 residues. DNA for the CDR3: TGTGCCACCAGCAGGGAGGCGGCCGACGAAAAACTGTTTTTT. Amino acid sequence: CATSREAADEKLFF.

The rearrangement links TRBV11-2 to TRBJ2-7, with a tentative D call TRBD1 (5 bases). CDR3 size: 15 residues. Trimming left V 4 bases short and J 3 bases short, with 16 bases between. The germline V gene encodes CDR1 SGHAT and CDR2 FQNNGV. The CDR3 spells CASSSTPAGYYEQYF. CDR3 DNA: TGTGCCAGCAGCTCAACTCCGGCAGGGTACTACGAGCAGTACTTC.

This chain links TRBV4-1 with TRBJ2-5; the D gene is possibly TRBD1 (5 bases). The germline V and J ends were trimmed by 4 bases and 2 bases, with 14 bases remaining between them. Germline V lookup: CDR1 MGHRA, CDR2 YSYEKL. The CDR3 loop spans 15 amino acids. CDR3 DNA: TGCGCCAGCAGCCTAAGAGGCGACAGTCAAGAGACCCAGTACTTC. Protein: CASSLRGDSQETQYF.

This chain links TRBV6-6 with TRBJ2-7, with TRBD1 matching over 7 bases. The junction had 12 bases not matched to a gene; V was cut back by 5 bases and J by 5 bases. Per germline, CDR1 MNHNY and CDR2 SVGAGI (reference sequence). The CDR3 extends over 15 amino acids. For the CDR3, the DNA is TGTGCCAGCAGTACCCAGACAGGGTCTGGCCACGAGCAGTACTTC. Its protein is CASSTQTGSGHEQYF.

This chain connects TRBV27 to TRBJ1-2; D is uncertain. V was shortened by 6 bases and J by 2 bases, with 10 bases between the two germline ends. Germline CDR1 reads MNHEY; CDR2 reads SMNVEV (reference sequence). The CDR3 length is 13 residues. The CDR3 sequence is CASSLTGNYGYTF. CDR3 DNA: TGTGCCAGCAGCTTGACCGGGAACTATGGCTACACCTTC.

The chain's CDR3 is CAWRDTQGPLYGYTF. CDR3 nucleotide sequence: TGTGCCTGGAGGGACACACAGGGGCCCCTCTATGGCTACACCTTC. V gene TRBV30 combines with J gene TRBJ1-2, with 7 bases lining up with TRBD1. The CDR3 contains 15 residues. V lost 3 bases to trimming and J lost 4 bases; unmatched junction nucleotides: 11. Germline V gene sequence: CDR1 GTSNPN, CDR2 SVGIG (reference sequence).

CDR3 in DNA: TGTGCCAACCCTTGGGACAGGGATCGTGGAACTGAAGCTTTCTTT. This codes for CANPWDRDRGTEAFF. V gene TRBV9 combines with J gene TRBJ1-1; 9 bases line up with TRBD1. CDR3 length: 15 amino acids. Germline V lookup: CDR1 SGDLS, CDR2 YYNGEE. Losses at the gene ends were 9 bases for V and 5 bases for J; bases not matched to a gene: 14.

The V call is TRBV14, the J call TRBJ2-3; 13 bases line up with TRBD2. The CDR3 runs 18 residues. V trimming: 4 bases; J trimming: 4 bases; junction bases outside the gene matches: 11. CDR1 SGHDN and CDR2 FVKESK come from the germline V gene. The CDR3 DNA reads TGTGCCAGCAGCCTACATGAGCGGACTAGCGGGGGACCAGATACGCAGTATTTT. Protein product: CASSLHERTSGGPDTQYF.

This chain uses TRBV28 with TRBJ2-7; 7 nucleotides align to TRBD2. Per the germline V gene, CDR1 is MDHEN and CDR2 is SYDVKM. This CDR3 has 14 residues. Trimming removed 4 bases from V and 2 bases from J; junction bases left unmatched: 5. The CDR3 protein is CASSSSGDAYEQYF. In DNA form, the CDR3 reads TGTGCCAGCAGTTCAAGCGGGGATGCCTACGAGCAGTACTTC.

The V and J genes are TRBV4-3 and TRBJ2-1; 11 bases align to TRBD2. Germline V gene lookup returns CDR1 LGHNA and CDR2 YSLEER. There are 17 residues in the CDR3. V dropped 1 base and J dropped 10; count of bases not matched to a gene: 12. This CDR3 reads CASSQAEGTSGRREQFF. CDR3 sequence (DNA): TGCGCCAGCAGCCAAGCCGAGGGAACTAGCGGGAGAAGAGAGCAGTTCTTC.

This rearrangement joins TRBV10-1 to TRBJ1-1; tentative D call: TRBD1 (5 bases). Trimming stripped 3 bases from V and 8 bases from J, with 7 bases between. The germline gives CDR1 WNHNN, CDR2 SYGVQD (reference sequence). The CDR3 length is 11 residues. CDR3: CASSDHREAFF. In DNA, the CDR3 is TGCGCCAGCAGTGACCACAGGGAAGCTTTCTTT.

CDR3 sequence reads: CASSEAVRAGRKAFF. The CDR3, as DNA: TGTGCCAGCAGTGAAGCGGTTCGGGCAGGGCGGAAAGCTTTCTTT. The V gene is TRBV6-1, the J gene TRBJ1-1; possible D gene TRBD1, 5 bases. Germline-derived CDR1 and CDR2 are MNHNS and SASEGT. Trimming pared 0 bases from V and 9 bases from J, leaving 17 bases between. The CDR3 is 15 amino acids.

The V and J genes are TRBV15 and TRBJ1-1; D perhaps matches TRBD1 (5 bases). Germline assignment: CDR1 LNHNV and CDR2 YYDKDF (reference sequence). This CDR3 is built from 14 residues. Trimming took 5 bases from V and 3 from J, leaving 13 bases between them. The CDR3 reads CATSQQGRDTEAFF. The CDR3 nucleotides read TGTGCCACCAGCCAGCAGGGAAGAGACACTGAAGCTTTCTTT. Supplemented by reference TRBV15 and TRBJ1-1, the full variable domain reads DAMVIQNPRYQVTQFGKPVTLSCSQTLNHNVMYWYQQKSSQAPKLLFHYYDKDFNNEADTPDNFQSRRPNTSFCFLDIRSPGLGDTAMYLCATSQQGRDTEAFFGQGTRLTVV.

This sequence joins TRBV9 and TRBJ1-2; 7 bases map to TRBD1. From germline, CDR1 is SGDLS and CDR2 YYNGEE. V was pared by 2 bases and J by 1 base, with 2 bases of the junction left unmatched. The CDR3 contains 14 residues. Written as DNA, the CDR3 is TGTGCCAGCAGCGTCGACAGGGATAACTATGGCTACACCTTC. It codes for CASSVDRDNYGYTF.

The rearrangement joins TRBV7-2 to TRBJ2-1; 10 nucleotides match TRBD2. In germline, CDR1 is SGHTA, CDR2 FQGNSA. The V gene end was trimmed by 4 bases and the J gene end by 4 bases; junction bases not matched to a gene: 4. The CDR3 is 15 amino acids. The DNA for the CDR3 is TGTGCCAGCAGCTCGCCGGGACTAGCGTACAATGAGCAGTTCTTC. This translates into CASSSPGLAYNEQFF. The variable domain in full, completed from reference TRBV7-2 and TRBJ2-1, reads GAGVSQSPSNKVTEKGKDVELRCDPISGHTALYWYRQSLGQGLEFLIYFQGNSAPDKSGLPSDRFSAERTGGSVSTLTIQRTQQEDSAVYLCASSSPGLAYNEQFFGPGTRLTVL.

Regarding this clone: The same CDR3 can be traced to other DNA sequences in this sample. CDR3 nucleotide sequence: TGTGCCAGCAGCTTGAGGACTAGCGGGATTTACAATGAGCAGTTCTTC. Residues: CASSLRTSGIYNEQFF. This chain uses TRBV7-2 with TRBJ2-1; 12 bases are shared with TRBD2. Looked up from germline, CDR1 is SGHTA and CDR2 is FQGNSA. CDR3 length: 16 residues. V was pared by 3 bases and J by 4 bases, with 4 bases of the junction left unmatched.

This rearrangement joins TRBV18 to TRBJ2-7; the match to TRBD2 covers 9 bases. The germline CDR1 and CDR2 sequences are KGHSH and LQKENI. This CDR3 has 13 amino acids. The trim removed 4 bases at V and 3 bases at J, leaving 1 base unmatched. The CDR3 DNA sequence: TGTGCCAGCTCACGACTAGCGGTCTACGAGCAGTACTTC. Protein sequence: CASSRLAVYEQYF.

V gene TRBV5-6 combines with J gene TRBJ2-7; tentative D call: TRBD2 (6 bases). Germline loops: CDR1 SGHDT, CDR2 YYEEEE. This CDR3 has 15 amino acids. The V and J ends lost 0 bases and 0 bases respectively, with 10 bases between them. CDR3 protein: CASSLEGLSSYEQYF. The CDR3 DNA follows: TGTGCCAGCAGCTTGGAGGGACTTAGCTCCTACGAGCAGTACTTC.

This clone has only a few counts. The chain couples TRBV5-1 to TRBJ2-1; 9 bases align to TRBD2. Germline V lookup: CDR1 SGHRS, CDR2 YFSETQ. The CDR3 runs 15 residues. J lost 9 bases, V lost 5 bases, and 12 bases had no gene match. The CDR3 nucleotides are TGCGCCAGCAGGGAGTTAGCGGGAGCAGCGGGTGAGCAGTTCTTC. Its protein product is CASRELAGAAGEQFF.

V is TRBV19 and J is TRBJ2-7; D is possibly TRBD1 (6 bases). The CDR3 is 14 amino acids. Germline lookup yields CDR1 LNHDA and CDR2 SQIVND (reference sequence). V was trimmed by 5 bases and J by 6 bases, leaving 17 bases between them. The CDR3 region has the DNA TGTGCCAGTAGTGATCAAAGCGGCAGGGGCGAGCAGTACTTC. It yields the protein CASSDQSGRGEQYF. The full variable domain, with the rest looked up from reference TRBV19 and TRBJ2-7, is DGGITQSPKYLFRKEGQNVTLSCEQNLNHDAMYWYRQDPGQGLRLIYYSQIVNDFQKGDIAEGYSVSREKKESFPLTVTSAQKNPTAFYLCASSDQSGRGEQYFGPGTRLTVT.

The chain couples TRBV15 to TRBJ2-7, with D perhaps matching TRBD1 (6 bases). This CDR3 has 15 amino acids. V dropped 0 bases and J dropped 4 bases, with 13 bases sitting between them. Germline V lookup: CDR1 LNHNV, CDR2 YYDKDF (reference sequence). The CDR3 region is CATSRDVGRGYEQYF. The CDR3 region has the DNA TGTGCCACCAGCAGAGATGTTGGCAGGGGATACGAGCAGTACTTC.